This T cell receptor (beta chain) was sequenced in a study of siplizumab effects on memory and regulatory T cells (dated by TCRdb to about 2019). General notes on the study: The study examined how the anti-CD2 antibody siplizumab affects alloreactive T-cell subsets in allogeneic mixed lymphocyte reactions built from human PBMCs. Study-level results and caveats: Unstimulated naive T cells appeared to be more diverse than memory T cells, and naive cells seemed to make a substantial contribution to the alloresponse. Sequences below about 10^-5 frequency were poorly captured, so only a minor fraction of alloreactive clones could be mapped to unstimulated subsets. The cumulative frequency of alloreactive sequences that could be traced back to unstimulated CD4+ memory T cells was significantly reduced by siplizumab. Whether proliferating Tregs from siplizumab cultures were suppressive was not functionally confirmed. Among mappable alloreactive CD4+ clones, an average Treg-derived fraction of approximately 73% was observed with siplizumab, compared with 26.9% in control reactions. A naive or memory phenotype could not be assigned to roughly 75-95% of proliferating CD4+ or CD8+ clones.

Sorted unstimulated T cells, along with proliferating T cells recovered from mixed lymphocyte reactions, underwent TCRbeta CDR3 sequencing. Fresh whole blood from nine to eleven HLA-typed healthy donors served as the source for isolating PBMCs. With respect to this clone: The clone's antigen remains unknown. No qualities accompany the bases; no much larger clone lies one base away.

The CDR3 covers 15 residues, taking in both the cysteine and the phenylalanine. Of the read, only the CDR3 DNA is kept; its 45 bases are in frame from base 1. From a lookup of the germline V gene, CDR1 and CDR2 are SGHAT and FQNNGV. V loses 1 base of germline sequence and J loses 2 bases, and the interval between the two ends is 9 bases. Library preparation used the immunoSEQ multiplex PCR assay. Roughly 100,000 TCR templates per sample were assayed by the deep sequencing platform. Genomic DNA extracted from sorted T cells was used for TCRbeta CDR3 sequencing. As for the original processing: The R programming language was used for clonal analysis of TCRbeta CDR3 data. Alloreactive CD4+ and CD8+ clones were identified by comparing unstimulated samples to CFSE-low samples taken after the reaction. Alloreactive CD4+ clones were assigned to regulatory or non-regulatory origin by matching sequences to sorted unstimulated Treg and non-Treg repertoires. TCRdb limited this immuneACCESS table to in-frame rearrangements with V and J called. A share of clones is missing; checked studies link under half to unresolved V genes, and the rest is unexplained. Clone size and V and J calls were adopted from that table, with D and trimming inferred from the DNA. A total of over 85,000 clones appear in this sample, roughly 92% of them only once. The ten most abundant clones make up approximately 1.2% of the sample.

The sequence derives from a human donor in good health. The sequenced material came from CD4+ T cells sorted from blood. This chain joins TRBV11-2 to TRBJ1-3, with no D gene named confidently. The CDR3: CASSLVADAGNTIYF. The sequenced DNA: TGTGCCAGCAGCTTAGTGGCGGATGCTGGAAACACCATATATTTT.